The 31 T cell receptor beta chains given below trace back to one sample, sequenced in a study of T cell changes during pregnancy in multiple sclerosis. Measured with immunoSEQ multiplex PCR; TCRdb has only the in-frame clones, and not every one. The sample lists approximately 51,000 clones; about 90% were seen once. The specimen comprised CD4+ T cells from peripheral blood mononuclear cells, sampled after pregnancy. These receptors came from a female donor with multiple sclerosis, enrolled in a pregnancy study.

The chain couples TRBV28 to TRBJ1-2, with D unclear. Trimming took off 3 bases at V and 4 bases at J, with 9 bases between the two ends. Germline V gene lookup returns CDR1 MDHEN and CDR2 SYDVKM. This CDR3 comprises 13 residues. The CDR3 sequence is CASSLSAGYGYTF. The CDR3 DNA sequence: TGTGCCAGCAGTTTGAGCGCCGGCTATGGCTACACCTTC.

V gene TRBV7-3 combines with J gene TRBJ2-1; 11 bases line up with TRBD1. CDR3 size: 16 residues. Germline V gives CDR1 SGHTA, CDR2 FQGTGA. Trimming removed 1 base from V and 2 bases from J; junction bases left unmatched: 1. As DNA, the CDR3 is TGTGCCAGCAGCTTAATGGGACAGGGGGCCTACAATGAGCAGTTCTTC. It specifies CASSLMGQGAYNEQFF.

The V and J genes are TRBV28 and TRBJ1-5; 9 nucleotides agree with TRBD1. The CDR3 sequence is 18 residues long. V dropped 7 bases and J dropped 2; count of bases not matched to a gene: 15. Germline lookup yields CDR1 MDHEN and CDR2 SYDVKM. DNA of the CDR3: TGTGCCAGCAATCCCCCGGGACAGGGTTTATTGGGCAATCAGCCCCAGCATTTT. The encoded protein is CASNPPGQGLLGNQPQHF.

The J gene is TRBJ2-4, the V gene TRBV11-3; D is perhaps TRBD1 (7 bases). This CDR3 spans 12 amino acids. The germline V gene has CDR1 SGHNT and CDR2 YENEEA. The germline V and J ends were trimmed by 11 bases and 9 bases, with 17 bases remaining between them. The CDR3 DNA sequence: TGTGCCTCCGGATATCAGGGGGGCATTCAGTACTTC. Residues: CASGYQGGIQYF.

V usage is TRBV2 and J usage is TRBJ1-5; D may be TRBD1 (5 bases). Trimming stripped 5 bases from V and 3 bases from J, with 14 bases between. Germline assignment: CDR1 SNHLY and CDR2 FYNNEI. The CDR3 contains 15 residues. The CDR3 is CASSRGQGNNQPQHF. The CDR3 DNA reads TGTGCCAGCAGTCGAGGCCAGGGAAACAATCAGCCCCAGCATTTT.

A remark on this clone: At one end the junction does not follow the germline gene, possibly because of a read error. The gene calls are TRBV10-3 and TRBJ2-3; the match to TRBD2 covers 10 bases. CDR3 length: 16 residues. Germline values: CDR1 ENHRY, CDR2 SYGVKD. CDR3 DNA sequence: TGTGCCATCAGTGAGCGGGGGCTAGCGGGAGTAGATTCGCAGTATTTT. It yields the protein CAISERGLAGVDSQYF.

The rearrangement links TRBV5-1 to TRBJ2-1; TRBD2 aligns across 8 bases. V trimming: 4 bases; J trimming: 16 bases; junction bases outside the gene matches: 13. The CDR3 runs to 13 residues. Germline loops: CDR1 SGHRS, CDR2 YFSETQ. The CDR3 DNA sequence: TGCGCCAGCAGCCCCAGCGGGAGTCTTGGTAATTTCTTC. This gives the protein CASSPSGSLGNFF.

The gene calls are TRBV6-1 and TRBJ1-1, with D perhaps TRBD1 (5 bases). Per the germline V gene, CDR1 is MNHNS and CDR2 is SASEGT. CDR3 length: 14 residues. V lost 6 bases and J lost 3, with 14 bases in between. CDR3: CASSSTATYTEAFF. The CDR3 region has the DNA TGTGCCAGCAGCTCGACAGCAACCTACACTGAAGCTTTCTTT.

The rearrangement links TRBV19 to TRBJ2-7; D is perhaps TRBD1 (6 bases). V shed 5 bases and J shed 2 bases, with 10 bases lying between them. Germline-derived CDR1 and CDR2 are LNHDA and SQIVND (reference sequence). The CDR3 has 13 amino acids. The chain's CDR3 is CASSATGTYEQYF. CDR3 sequence (DNA): TGTGCCAGTAGTGCCACAGGGACCTACGAGCAGTACTTC.

In nucleotides, the CDR3 is TGTGCCAGTAGTATAGTGGGACAGGGGATTCAGCCCCAGCATTTT. The encoded protein is CASSIVGQGIQPQHF. The chain is built from TRBV19 and TRBJ1-5; 10 nucleotides agree with TRBD1. Trimming at V came to 1 base and at J to 6 bases, leaving 3 bases not matched to a gene. CDR1 is LNHDA and CDR2 is SQIVND in the germline V gene (reference sequence). This CDR3 has 15 residues.

The chain has TRBV11-3 and TRBJ1-1, with D possibly TRBD1 on 5 matching bases. Germline values: CDR1 SGHNT, CDR2 YENEEA. V lost 5 bases and J lost 1, with 11 bases in between. The CDR3 runs 14 residues. This CDR3 reads CASSRGVKNTEAFF. DNA for the CDR3: TGTGCCAGCAGCCGGGGGGTCAAGAACACTGAAGCTTTCTTT.

This clone was seen once. This sequence joins TRBV7-2 and TRBJ2-2, with TRBD2 matching over 16 bases. CDR3 length: 17 amino acids. V trimming: 5 bases; J trimming: 5 bases; junction bases outside the gene matches: 5. CDR1 is SGHTA and CDR2 is FQGNSA in the germline V gene. CDR3: CASSPQGLAGGTGELFF. The CDR3 DNA reads as TGTGCCAGCAGCCCCCAGGGACTAGCGGGAGGGACCGGGGAGCTGTTTTTT.

The gene calls are TRBV29-1 and TRBJ1-3; D may be TRBD1 (5 bases). V was cut by 6 bases and J by 1 base, with 7 bases left in between. Germline CDR1 reads SQVTM; CDR2 reads ANQGSEA. The CDR3 consists of 12 residues. The CDR3 bases are TGCAGCGTATCAGGGTCTGGAAACACCATATATTTT. Its protein is CSVSGSGNTIYF. The complete variable domain, with remaining parts taken from reference TRBV29-1 and TRBJ1-3, reads SAVISQKPSRDICQRGTSLTIQCQVDSQVTMMFWYRQQPGQSLTLIATANQGSEATYESGFVIDKFPISRPNLTFSTLTVSNMSPEDSSIYLCSVSGSGNTIYFGEGSWLTVV.

This chain links TRBV7-2 with TRBJ2-1; TRBD1 is a possible D gene (6 bases). The CDR3 runs 17 residues. Germline V CDR1 and CDR2: SGHTA, FQGNSA. V shed 1 base and J shed 0 bases, with 13 bases lying between them. This chain's CDR3 is CASSLVGTPYSYNEQFF. The CDR3 DNA reads TGTGCCAGCAGCTTAGTCGGGACACCTTACTCCTACAATGAGCAGTTCTTC.

The chain joins TRBV7-2 to TRBJ2-7; a weak D match, TRBD1 (5 bases). Trimming stripped 4 bases from V and 0 bases from J, with 13 bases between. The CDR3 loop spans 15 amino acids. The germline V gene has CDR1 SGHTA and CDR2 FQGNSA. The DNA of the CDR3 is TGTGCCAGCAGCTCTAGGGTGCAGGGCTCCTACGAGCAGTACTTC. It codes for CASSSRVQGSYEQYF.

V usage is TRBV11-2 and J usage is TRBJ2-5, with 11 positions matching TRBD2. With 5 bases clipped from V and 4 bases from J, the junction kept 18 bases outside the gene matches. CDR1 and CDR2 from the germline V gene are SGHAT and FQNNGV. The CDR3 sequence is 19 residues long. Here the CDR3 DNA reads TGTGCCAGCAGCACCCCTAAGACTAGCGGGACCCTGGGTGGAGAGACCCAGTACTTC. It encodes CASSTPKTSGTLGGETQYF.

The chain joins TRBV5-6 to TRBJ2-7, with D possibly matching TRBD1 (7 bases). Trimming took off 7 bases at V and 1 base at J, with 18 bases between the two ends. This CDR3 is built from 15 residues. Per the germline V gene, CDR1 is SGHDT and CDR2 is YYEEEE. DNA for the CDR3: TGTGCCAGCGGCGCAGGGGGGTTGAATTCCTACGAGCAGTACTTC. Its translation is CASGAGGLNSYEQYF.

J is TRBJ1-4 and V is TRBV27; the match to TRBD1 covers 8 bases. The CDR3 is 16 residues long. Germline CDR1 is MNHEY and CDR2 is SMNVEV (reference sequence). After removal of 3 bases from V and 5 bases from J, the junction contained 8 bases not matched to a gene. The CDR3 sequence is CASSFWTGYVNEKLFF. Written as DNA, the CDR3 is TGTGCCAGCAGTTTCTGGACAGGGTATGTAAATGAAAAACTGTTTTTT.

This rearrangement joins TRBV5-1 to TRBJ2-3; tentative D call: TRBD2 (6 bases). V dropped 0 bases and J dropped 2 bases, with 10 bases sitting between them. The CDR3 has 15 amino acids. CDR1 is SGHRS and CDR2 is YFSETQ in the germline V gene. CDR3 DNA sequence: TGCGCCAGCAGCTTGGAAGGGACTTACACAGATACGCAGTATTTT. Translating it yields CASSLEGTYTDTQYF.

The chain is built from TRBV19 and TRBJ1-2, with D uncertain. Trimming removed 4 bases at V and 6 bases at J, with 18 bases between. This CDR3 comprises 15 residues. Germline assignment: CDR1 LNHDA and CDR2 SQIVND (reference sequence). CDR3 loop: CASSTFEGGWNGYTF. The CDR3 bases are TGTGCCAGTAGTACCTTTGAGGGAGGGTGGAATGGCTACACCTTC. The complete variable domain, with remaining parts taken from reference TRBV19 and TRBJ1-2, reads DGGITQSPKYLFRKEGQNVTLSCEQNLNHDAMYWYRQDPGQGLRLIYYSQIVNDFQKGDIAEGYSVSREKKESFPLTVTSAQKNPTAFYLCASSTFEGGWNGYTFGSGTRLTVV.

The gene calls are TRBV18 and TRBJ2-3; TRBD2 matches at 7 bases. Germline assignment: CDR1 KGHSH and CDR2 LQKENI. The CDR3 runs to 14 residues. V lost 6 bases, J lost 2 bases, and 5 bases stayed unmatched. CDR3 sequence (DNA): TGTGCCAGCTCCGCGACTAGCCCCACAGATACGCAGTATTTT. The encoded protein is CASSATSPTDTQYF.

The chain uses TRBV5-1 and TRBJ1-4; tentatively, D is TRBD1 (5 bases). This CDR3 has 13 amino acids. The germline V gene encodes CDR1 SGHRS and CDR2 YFSETQ. Between the trimmed V and J ends, which lost 4 bases and 4 bases, there was a span of 8 bases. The CDR3 reads CASSPGGNEKLFF. The CDR3 nucleotides read TGCGCCAGCAGCCCGGGGGGTAATGAAAAACTGTTTTTT.

The chain recombines TRBV6-5 with TRBJ1-2, with 7 bases identical to TRBD1. V lost 0 bases to trimming and J lost 2 bases; unmatched junction nucleotides: 0. The CDR3 has 14 amino acids. Germline V gene data show CDR1 as MNHEY and CDR2 as SVGAGI. The CDR3 DNA reads TGTGCCAGCAGTTACTCAGGGGGCAACTATGGCTACACCTTC. Translating gives CASSYSGGNYGYTF.

This rearrangement joins TRBV2 to TRBJ2-1; the D is unclear. The CDR3 spans 12 residues. CDR1 is SNHLY and CDR2 is FYNNEI in the germline V gene. With 4 bases removed from V and 2 bases from J, the gap between germline ends came to 3 bases. The CDR3 DNA follows: TGTGCCAGCAGTGCCGCCTACAATGAGCAGTTCTTC. Translated, it gives CASSAAYNEQFF.

Only one count was recorded for this clone. V is TRBV9 and J is TRBJ2-2; TRBD2 agrees at 9 bases. This CDR3 has 18 amino acids. Germline-derived CDR1 and CDR2 are SGDLS and YYNGEE. Germline trimming cut 3 bases from V and 5 bases from J; bases unmatched to any gene: 14. In nucleotides, the CDR3 is TGTGCCAGCAGCGCTAGTCCCTCTAGCGGGGTGAATACCGGGGAGCTGTTTTTT. Its translation is CASSASPSSGVNTGELFF.

As concerns this clone: One junction end does not reproduce the germline sequence, and a read error may be involved. The chain couples TRBV7-7 to TRBJ2-1; the match to TRBD2 covers 13 bases. In germline, CDR1 is SSHAT, CDR2 FNYEAQ (reference sequence). This CDR3 has 16 amino acids. The CDR3 nucleotides are TGTGCTAGCAGCAAAGGGACTAGCGGGACTAACAGTGAGCAGTTCTTC. Translated, it gives CASSKGTSGTNSEQFF. The full variable domain, with the rest looked up from reference TRBV7-7 and TRBJ2-1, is GAGVSQSPRYKVTKRGQDVTLRCDPISSHATLYWYQQALGQGPEFLTYFNYEAQPDKSGLPSDRFSAERPEGSISTLTIQRTEQRDSAMYRCASSKGTSGTNSEQFFGPGTRLTVL.

V is TRBV6-5 and J is TRBJ1-3; no reliable D call. The germline V and J ends were trimmed by 6 bases and 0 bases, with 12 bases remaining between them. The CDR3 is 15 amino acids. CDR1 and CDR2 from the germline V gene are MNHEY and SVGAGI. The CDR3 is CASSTGRFSGNTIYF. CDR3 sequence (DNA): TGTGCCAGCAGCACCGGGAGATTCTCTGGAAACACCATATATTTT.

V gene TRBV10-3 combines with J gene TRBJ2-5; TRBD1 is a possible D gene (5 bases). Germline V lookup: CDR1 ENHRY, CDR2 SYGVKD. The V and J ends lost 0 bases and 5 bases respectively, with 22 bases between them. This CDR3 contains 18 residues. The CDR3 protein is CAISESRTSTAGDETQYF. The CDR3 DNA is TGTGCCATCAGTGAGTCAAGGACATCGACTGCTGGGGATGAGACCCAGTACTTC.

Here the CDR3 DNA reads TGTGCCAGTAGTATACTAGCGGGAGGGGCAGGGGCCCAGTACTTC. It is translated as CASSILAGGAGAQYF. The V and J genes are TRBV19 and TRBJ2-5; 12 bases match TRBD2. Germline V lookup: CDR1 LNHDA, CDR2 SQIVND (reference sequence). The CDR3 is 15 amino acids. The V segment lost 2 bases and the J segment 9 bases; nucleotides outside the gene matches: 7.

For the CDR3, the DNA is TGTGCCAGCAGCTTCCGACTAGCGTCATACAATGAGCAGTTCTTC. It is translated as CASSFRLASYNEQFF. V usage is TRBV5-5 and J usage is TRBJ2-1; 8 bases match TRBD2. There are 15 residues in the CDR3. Germline V CDR1 and CDR2: SGHKS, YYEKEE (reference sequence). V shed 2 bases, J shed 4 bases, and the junction held 5 bases outside the gene matches.

The J gene is TRBJ2-7, the V gene TRBV7-2; weak D call: TRBD2 (6 bases). Trimming shortened V by 2 bases and J by 0 bases, and 14 bases separated the two germline ends. This CDR3 region has 16 residues. The germline V gene has CDR1 SGHTA and CDR2 FQGNSA. The CDR3 region is CASSLSRAGLSYEQYF. CDR3 in DNA: TGTGCCAGCAGCTTAAGTAGGGCGGGGCTCTCCTACGAGCAGTACTTC.